This T cell receptor (beta chain) was captured in a study of blood T cell repertoires in COVID-19. Study-wide context: Sites across the United States, Italy and Spain contributed samples from acute and convalescent COVID-19. T cells, B-cell-depleted T cells, or PBMCs supplied cDNA or gDNA.

This CDR3 region has 13 residues. Germline loops: CDR1 MDHEN, CDR2 SYDVKM. Deletions cut 2 bases from V and 5 bases from J, with 9 bases between. Authors' analysis steps: Reference gene primer amplification gave nucleated cell count estimates. Only in-frame clones appear in the TCRdb table, and some are missing; sequencing was by immunoSEQ multiplex PCR. V and J calls and clone size follow that table, whereas D and trimming were derived from the DNA. The table lists under 100,000 clones, around 80% of them singletons. The rearrangement links TRBV28 to TRBJ1-1, with a weak D call TRBD1 (5 bases). Sequencing input: peripheral blood. This receptor was taken from a middle-aged woman with active or convalescent COVID-19. The CDR3 DNA sequence: TGTGCCAGCAGTTTAGAGGGGAGGACTGAAGCTTTCTTT. This translates into CASSLEGRTEAFF. Using reference TRBV28 and TRBJ1-1 for the parts outside the CDR3, the full variable domain is DVKVTQSSRYLVKRTGEKVFLECVQDMDHENMFWYRQDPGLGLRLIYFSYDVKMKEKGDIPEGYSVSREKKERFSLILESASTNQTSMYLCASSLEGRTEAFFGQGTRLTVV.